This paragraph covers one TCR beta chain sequence. Its antigen specificity is not known. No base quality information exists; no much larger clone differs at one position. The data derive from a study of cytomegalovirus exposure and HLA in healthy donors (dated by TCRdb to 2017 to 2019). For context, the study as a whole: According to an earlier analysis of a few hundred of the donors, about 179 million T cells yielded roughly 100 million unique TCR beta sequences and approximately 300 Gb of sequence data. An early release that covered some 640 HLA-typed donors contained approximately 300 gigabases of sequencing data and tens of millions of unique TCR sequences. The number of donors typed differed by locus, with roughly 620-630 for A, B, C, DRB1 and DQB1, around 560 for DQA1, 600 to 610 for DPA1, and some 450 for DPB1. In the later analysis, no new phenotypic data were used to find candidate immune exposures; instead, reliance was placed on TCR beta sequences and their occurrence across donors. The study aimed to test whether cataloging public T cell receptors could reveal signatures of past pathogen exposure. In a later genetic analysis, genome-wide SNP genotypes for 398 of the 666 donors were used, and that subset was treated as a discovery cohort. Every discovery cohort repertoire had been produced on one sequencing platform. A later analysis re-examined previously published TCR beta repertoires from just over 650 donors and added high-resolution HLA genotyping to investigate patterns of TCR occurrence. Four to six DR-DQ haplotypes were handled as single units for association and clustering, since linkage in the cohort was strong. Alongside the repertoire data, information on donor age, sex, ethnicity and CMV serostatus was compiled. A separate validation cohort of 100 to 150 different subjects was used in addition to the approximately 640-subject first cohort. Of the roughly 400 genotyped donors, 75% to 85% were placed in the genetic ancestry cluster associated with self-reported Caucasian donors. To predict cytomegalovirus infection status, the study brought together high-throughput TCR immunosequencing, statistical association of individual TCRs with disease status, and machine learning. Among some 410 genotyped donors of the cohort, an average of around 240,000 unique TCR beta nucleotide sequences were sequenced per donor, around 18% of them non-productive. An earlier analysis of several hundred of the donors used high-throughput TCR beta sequencing to judge whether each TCR beta V gene segment behaved as functional or pseudogenic. Using immunosequencing, the study profiled T cell repertoires from fewer than 850 subjects and related those repertoires to cytomegalovirus serostatus. Class I and class II HLA loci were covered by the typing at four-digit resolution.

The library was generated by the immunoSEQ multiplex PCR assay. For the multiplex PCR, a mixture combining 60 forward primers for TCR Vbeta segments and 13 reverse primers for TCR Jbeta segments was used. The CDR3 region of rearranged TCR beta genes was amplified from genomic DNA with a multiplex PCR assay. Amplified TCR beta libraries were sequenced as 87-base-pair reads on the Illumina HiSeq System. In the authors' own workflow: Across the 670 or so repertoires, a later analysis counted tens of millions of unique TCR beta chains, roughly 11 million of which were shared by at least two donors. To remove PCR and sequencing errors, raw reads were error-corrected and collapsed into unique sequences using a nearest-neighbor algorithm that merged closely related sequences. Alignment of CDR3 sequences to IMGT reference sequences was used to assign V, D and J gene segments. For a sequence to be retained, at least a six-nucleotide match to both a V gene segment and a J gene segment was required. A rearrangement counted as productive if the CDR3 had no stop codons and remained in frame with V and J, and every other rearrangement counted as non-productive. CDR3 was defined by IMGT convention, running from the second conserved V-encoded cysteine to the conserved J-encoded phenylalanine. The earlier analysis of some 580 of the donors excluded any sequence lacking an unambiguous match to a single V gene segment. In an earlier analysis of 587 of the donors, V segments were called functional above 56.7% productive rearrangements and were called segregating when the between-donor standard deviation exceeded 5%. A statistical classification framework was built for diagnosing cytomegalovirus status from the catalog of TCR beta chain sequences. In a later analysis, TCR nucleotide sequences were compared against IMGT/GENE-DB human TR gene sequences so that V and J genes could be assigned. In a later analysis, CDR3 sequences and most-parsimonious VDJ recombination scenarios were assigned using the TCRdist pipeline. In a later analysis, each TCR beta chain was defined by its CDR3 amino acid sequence together with its V-gene family, and reads without a unique V-gene family were excluded. To address suspected cross-contamination and a sequencing artifact, a later analysis removed over 500 highly shared, low-generation-probability nucleotide sequences. In a later analysis, a clonal expansion index was calculated for each public chain from normalized within-repertoire ranks of inferred template counts. A later analysis computed generation probabilities with a VDJ recombination model fitted to out-of-frame rearrangements, and checked the results against IGoR. In a later analysis, hypergeometric tests were used to score TCR-TCR, TCR-HLA and TCR-CMV co-occurrence, with a repertoire-size bias correction applied to TCR pairs. To estimate false discovery rates, a later analysis permuted the HLA or CMV assignments 20 times. In a later analysis, co-occurring TCRs were grouped with DBSCAN, and TCRdist sequence similarity was added when clustering was performed within HLA-allele-positive subsets. Repertoires with fewer than 30,000 or more than 120,000 public chains were left out of co-occurrence clustering, as were four to six repertoires with anomalous nucleotide sharing. Drawn from immuneACCESS, this table holds only the in-frame rearrangements with V and J called that TCRdb kept. Clones are partly lost; checked studies trace under half to an unresolved V gene and leave the rest unexplained. The V and J calls and clone size come from that table; D and trimming were worked out from the DNA. For this sample the table gives more than 90,000 clones, of which approximately 80% were detected only once. The ten top clones hold less than 0.95% of the sample.

The cohort comprised 670 or so healthy bone marrow donors. At the time of sampling, all cohort members were nominally healthy, though unrecorded immune exposures were likely present. The donor tested CMV seronegative and was one of the 352 seronegative cohort members. A peripheral blood sample was collected from each donor, and TCR beta sequencing was performed on peripheral blood mononuclear cells. The Qiagen DNeasy Blood Extraction Kit was used to extract genomic DNA from the blood cell samples. What the work shows at the level of the full study, not this receptor alone: In a later analysis, TCR association rates were found to vary across HLA loci, with the most associated TCRs seen for DRB1 alleles and the fewest for HLA-C alleles. In a later analysis, more than 15,000 TCR beta sequences were associated with specific HLA alleles at a false discovery rate of 0.05. Some IMGT-functional V segments, including TRBV6-2 and TRBV6-3, could not be distinguished by the 87-base-pair reads and were therefore excluded. When HLA alleles, especially DR and DQ, strongly co-occurred, attributing TCR associations to individual alleles was difficult. HLA typing was unavailable for some donors at each locus, so association tests used only the typed subset. In this cohort, only TCR beta chains were sequenced, and detectable features were limited by the absence of alpha or paired-chain data. The only immune exposure information available for the cohort was CMV serostatus. The presence/absence analyses assumed that sequencing depth was roughly uniform across donors, and that assumption may not be true. An association between a missense DCLRE1C variant and V-gene and J-gene trimming of TCR beta chains was found in a later genetic analysis and replicated in an independent cohort. While some public TCRs were present in many individuals, most TCR sequences turned up only very rarely across donors. In a later analysis, HLA-associated TCR beta chains showed more clonal expansion and lower generation probabilities than non-associated chains that were equally common. The sequencing pipeline was judged likely to have produced a cluster of highly shared sequence variants as a technical artifact. Because counts were too low, seventeen rarely observed V segments, including chromosome 9 orphons, were excluded from the earlier analysis of 500 to 700 of the donors. In a later analysis, several top co-occurrence clusters were reported to appear linked to parvovirus B19, influenza, CMV and Epstein-Barr virus. The classifier was reported to diagnose cytomegalovirus status with high specificity and sensitivity in both the original and validation cohorts. A few of the identified cytomegalovirus-associated TCR beta chains were confirmed in vitro to be specific for cytomegalovirus antigens. According to a later genetic analysis, donors in an Asian-associated ancestry cluster had fewer N-insertions in productive TCRs than the approximately 670-donor mean. Correlated functional status among segregating V segments might be attributable to linkage disequilibrium, but an unknown experimental factor could not be ruled out. Broadly in line with IMGT annotations, most TCR beta V segments showed up in productive rearrangements about 87% or about 30% of the time in an earlier analysis of 450 to 750 of the donors. A further reported finding was that TCR beta sequences accurately predicted the HLA-A and HLA-B alleles for most subjects in the first cohort. According to the authors, the approach could potentially be generalized to other disease states and immunological phenotypes. The study listed approximately 150 TCR beta chains as associated with cytomegalovirus. According to a later analysis, most CMV-associated TCR beta chains appeared to be HLA-restricted, and the HLA associations seemed to be driven largely by CMV exposure.

Trimming takes 2 bases off V and 0 bases off J; junction bases not matched to a gene: 7. The germline V gene encodes CDR1 ENHRY and CDR2 SYGVKD. The CDR3 goes from the cysteine to the phenylalanine over 18 residues. The CDR3 DNA has 54 bases and is translated from base 1. Sequences were obtained from PBMCs. This TCR came from a woman aged 55 to 70 in good health and CMV-seronegative. This chain is built from TRBV10-3 and TRBJ2-3; 11 junctional bases match TRBD2. DNA sequence: TGTGCCATCAGTGAGGCCAGGACTAGCGGGTTTAGCACAGATACGCAGTATTTT. Its translation reads: CAISEARTSGFSTDTQYF.